This T cell receptor beta chain was captured in a study of Graves' ophthalmopathy and Graves' hyperthyroidism. General study results and limits: Stable hyperthyroidism and ophthalmopathy were told apart by a 13-signature model, which achieved 87.88% sensitivity and roughly 80% specificity.

V was trimmed by 11 bases and J by 7 bases, leaving 11 bases between them. CDR1 and CDR2 (germline): MNHNS, SASEGT. This CDR3 comprises 10 residues. Comments on this clonotype: Antigen: not known.

The authors amplified TCR beta CDR3 regions, and they did so from RNA transcripts for repertoire sequencing. HTBI primers were employed in first-round RT-PCR, then a second-round multiplex PCR followed. TCRdb fed the multiplex PCR reads into MiXCR, producing one record per CDR3 protein. The table shows over 14,000 distinct CDR3 sequences, with about half occurring only once. Excluded: other autoimmune disease, uncontrolled infection, pregnancy or lactation. Source material: peripheral blood. The V and J genes are TRBV6-1 and TRBJ1-2, with D possibly matching TRBD1 (6 bases). The sequence was obtained from a woman aged 25 to 39 with Graves' ophthalmopathy. The CDR3 DNA reads TGTGCCTACAGGGAGGTTGGCTACACCTTC. This sequence encodes CAYREVGYTF.